This TCR beta chain emerged from a study of T cells in Graves' hyperthyroidism and ophthalmopathy. The germline gives CDR1 SGHTA, CDR2 FQGNSA. The CDR3 loop spans 12 amino acids. The germline V and J ends were trimmed by 5 bases and 3 bases, with 8 bases remaining between them. This clonotype was picked up many times. Graves' hyperthyroidism is called stable when ophthalmopathy does not progress within 18 months. Recently diagnosed hyperthyroidism of less than 2 months' duration affected patients aged 18 to 65. Pregnant or lactating patients were excluded, as were those with uncontrolled infection or other autoimmune disease. Diagnoses rested on clinical symptoms, serum thyroxine and TRAb, thyroid ultrasound and orbital computed tomography. The source material, RNA transcripts, was used to amplify TCR beta CDR3 regions. HTBI primers were employed in a first-round RT-PCR of the TCR CDR3. MiXCR, applied by TCRdb to the multiplex PCR reads, yields one record per CDR3 protein. Found here are about 610,000 distinct CDR3 sequences, about 43% of them singletons; the top ten hold around 8%.

The receptor comes from a woman under 30 with Graves' hyperthyroidism. Sequencing was done on a sample of peripheral blood or thyroid tissue (not recorded which). This chain connects TRBV7-2 to TRBJ2-7; D not certain. The DNA for the CDR3 is TGTGCCAGCAGCAAGTGGGACTACGAGCAGTACTTC. It translates to CASSKWDYEQYF. Combining the CDR3 with reference TRBV7-2 and TRBJ2-7 gives the whole variable domain GAGVSQSPSNKVTEKGKDVELRCDPISGHTALYWYRQSLGQGLEFLIYFQGNSAPDKSGLPSDRFSAERTGGSVSTLTIQRTQQEDSAVYLCASSKWDYEQYFGPGTRLTVT.